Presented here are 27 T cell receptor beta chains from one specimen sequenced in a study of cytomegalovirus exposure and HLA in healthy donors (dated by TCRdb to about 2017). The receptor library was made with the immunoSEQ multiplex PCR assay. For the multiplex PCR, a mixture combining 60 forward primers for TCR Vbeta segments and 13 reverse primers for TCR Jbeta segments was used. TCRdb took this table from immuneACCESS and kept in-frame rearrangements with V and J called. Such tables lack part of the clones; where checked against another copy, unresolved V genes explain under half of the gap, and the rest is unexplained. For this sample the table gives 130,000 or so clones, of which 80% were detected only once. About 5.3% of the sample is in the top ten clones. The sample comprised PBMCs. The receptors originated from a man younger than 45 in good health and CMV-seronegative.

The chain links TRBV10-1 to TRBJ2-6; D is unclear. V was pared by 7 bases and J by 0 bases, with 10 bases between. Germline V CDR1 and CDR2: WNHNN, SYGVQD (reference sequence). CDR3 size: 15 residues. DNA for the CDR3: TGCGCCAGCATTCACAACTACTCTGGGGCCAACGTCCTGACTTTC. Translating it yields CASIHNYSGANVLTF.

CDR3: CASSLAVGANSPLHF. The CDR3 DNA is TGTGCCAGCAGCTTGGCGGTAGGGGCTAATTCACCCCTCCACTTT. This chain links TRBV5-4 with TRBJ1-6; D is possibly TRBD1 (5 bases). Trimming took 0 bases from V and 6 from J, leaving 10 bases between them. CDR1 and CDR2 from the germline V gene are SGHNT and YYREEE (reference sequence). The CDR3 has 15 amino acids.

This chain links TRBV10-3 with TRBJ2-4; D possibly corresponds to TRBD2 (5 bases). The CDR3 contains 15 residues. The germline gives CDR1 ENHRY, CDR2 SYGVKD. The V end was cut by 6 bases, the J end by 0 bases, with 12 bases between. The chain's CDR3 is CAIRPPEGAKNIQYF. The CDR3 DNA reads TGTGCCATCAGGCCACCTGAGGGAGCCAAAAACATTCAGTACTTC.

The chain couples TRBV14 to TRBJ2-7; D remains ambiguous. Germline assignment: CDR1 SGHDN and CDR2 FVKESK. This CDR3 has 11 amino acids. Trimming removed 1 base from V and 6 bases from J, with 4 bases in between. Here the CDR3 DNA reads TGTGCCAGCAGCCAAGCACTCGAGCAGTACTTC. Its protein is CASSQALEQYF.

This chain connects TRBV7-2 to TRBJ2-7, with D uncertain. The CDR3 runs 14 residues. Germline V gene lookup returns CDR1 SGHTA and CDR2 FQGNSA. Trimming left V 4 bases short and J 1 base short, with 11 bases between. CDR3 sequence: CASSSRRRSYEQYF. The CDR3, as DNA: TGTGCCAGCAGCTCTCGGAGACGTTCCTACGAGCAGTACTTC.

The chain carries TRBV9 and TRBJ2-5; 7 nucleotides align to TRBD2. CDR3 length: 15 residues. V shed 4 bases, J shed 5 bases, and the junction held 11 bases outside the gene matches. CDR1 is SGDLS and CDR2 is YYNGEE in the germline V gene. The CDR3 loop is CASSSRHGEGETQYF. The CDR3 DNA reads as TGTGCCAGCAGCTCTCGCCATGGGGAGGGTGAGACCCAGTACTTC. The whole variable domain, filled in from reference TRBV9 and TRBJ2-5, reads DSGVTQTPKHLITATGQRVTLRCSPRSGDLSVYWYQQSLDQGLQFLIQYYNGEERAKGNILERFSAQQFPDLHSELNLSSLELGDSALYFCASSSRHGEGETQYFGPGTRLLVL.

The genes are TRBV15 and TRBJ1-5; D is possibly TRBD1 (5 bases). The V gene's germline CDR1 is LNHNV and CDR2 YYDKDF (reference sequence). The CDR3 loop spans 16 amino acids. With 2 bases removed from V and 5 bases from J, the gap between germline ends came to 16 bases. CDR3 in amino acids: CATSRQGAEFYQPQHF. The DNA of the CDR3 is TGTGCCACCAGCAGACAAGGGGCAGAGTTTTATCAGCCCCAGCATTTT.

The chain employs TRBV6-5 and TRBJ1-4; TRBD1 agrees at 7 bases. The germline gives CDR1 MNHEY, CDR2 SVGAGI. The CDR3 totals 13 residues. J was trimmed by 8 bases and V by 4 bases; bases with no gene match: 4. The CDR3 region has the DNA TGTGCCAGCAGTTTAGGACAGGAGGAAAAACTGTTTTTT. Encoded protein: CASSLGQEEKLFF.

CDR3 nucleotides: TGCGCCAGCAGCTTGGCCGGGACTAGCCGTGACTACGAGCAGTACTTC. Protein: CASSLAGTSRDYEQYF. V gene TRBV5-1 combines with J gene TRBJ2-7; TRBD2 matches 9 bases. Losses at the gene ends were 0 bases for V and 3 bases for J; bases not matched to a gene: 7. CDR1 SGHRS and CDR2 YFSETQ come from the germline V gene. This CDR3 has 16 residues. Full variable domain (remainder filled in from reference TRBV5-1 and TRBJ2-7): KAGVTQTPRYLIKTRGQQVTLSCSPISGHRSVSWYQQTPGQGLQFLFEYFSETQRNKGNFPGRFSGRQFSNSRSEMNVSTLELGDSALYLCASSLAGTSRDYEQYFGPGTRLTVT.

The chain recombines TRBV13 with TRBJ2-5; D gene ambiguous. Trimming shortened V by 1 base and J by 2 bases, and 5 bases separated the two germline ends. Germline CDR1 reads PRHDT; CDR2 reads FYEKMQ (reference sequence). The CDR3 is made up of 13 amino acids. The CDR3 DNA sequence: TGTGCCAGCAGCTTAGCTGAGCAAGAGACCCAGTACTTC. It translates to CASSLAEQETQYF.

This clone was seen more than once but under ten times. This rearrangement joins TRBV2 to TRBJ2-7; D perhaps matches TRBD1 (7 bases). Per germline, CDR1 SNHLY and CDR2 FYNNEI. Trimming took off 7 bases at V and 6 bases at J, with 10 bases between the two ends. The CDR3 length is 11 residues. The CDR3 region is CASTQGGEQYF. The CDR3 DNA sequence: TGTGCCAGCACCCAGGGGGGCGAGCAGTACTTC.

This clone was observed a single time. For the CDR3, the DNA is TGTGCCAGCGGCCCCCAGGGCGCCTACGAGCAGTACTTC. Its translation: CASGPQGAYEQYF. This rearrangement joins TRBV21-1 to TRBJ2-7; TRBD1 was called by the table and not checked on the DNA. TRBV21-1 is a documented pseudogene. The CDR3 loop spans 13 amino acids.

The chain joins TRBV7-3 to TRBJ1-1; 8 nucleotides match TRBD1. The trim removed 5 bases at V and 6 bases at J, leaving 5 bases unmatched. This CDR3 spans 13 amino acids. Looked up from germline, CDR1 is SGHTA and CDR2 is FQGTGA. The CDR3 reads CASSVQGASEAFF. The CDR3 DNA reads TGTGCCAGCAGCGTCCAGGGGGCATCTGAAGCTTTCTTT.

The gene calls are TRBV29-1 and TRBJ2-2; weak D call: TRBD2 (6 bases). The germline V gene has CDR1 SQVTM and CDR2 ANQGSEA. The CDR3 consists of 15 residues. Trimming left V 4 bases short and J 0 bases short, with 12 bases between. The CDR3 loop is CSVARGTSNTGELFF. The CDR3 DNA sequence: TGCAGCGTTGCGCGCGGGACTTCGAACACCGGGGAGCTGTTTTTT.

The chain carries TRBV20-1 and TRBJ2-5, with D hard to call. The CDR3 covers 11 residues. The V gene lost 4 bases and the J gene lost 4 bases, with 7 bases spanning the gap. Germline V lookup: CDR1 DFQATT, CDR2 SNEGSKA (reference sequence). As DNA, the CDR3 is TGCAGTGCTATGTGGGCAGAGACCCAGTACTTC. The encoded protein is CSAMWAETQYF.

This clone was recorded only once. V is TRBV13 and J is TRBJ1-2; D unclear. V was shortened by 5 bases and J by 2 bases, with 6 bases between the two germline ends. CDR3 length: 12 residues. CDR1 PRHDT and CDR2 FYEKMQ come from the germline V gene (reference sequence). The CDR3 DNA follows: TGTGCCAGCAGCGAGGGAAACTATGGCTACACCTTC. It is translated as CASSEGNYGYTF.

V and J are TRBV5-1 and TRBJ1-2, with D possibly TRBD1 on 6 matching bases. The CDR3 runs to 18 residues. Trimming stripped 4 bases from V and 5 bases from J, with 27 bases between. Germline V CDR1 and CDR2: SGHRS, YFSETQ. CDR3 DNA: TGCGCCAGCAGCATTACCGGGACACAAGGGGAGAGGGGTTATGGCTACACCTTC. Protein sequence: CASSITGTQGERGYGYTF.

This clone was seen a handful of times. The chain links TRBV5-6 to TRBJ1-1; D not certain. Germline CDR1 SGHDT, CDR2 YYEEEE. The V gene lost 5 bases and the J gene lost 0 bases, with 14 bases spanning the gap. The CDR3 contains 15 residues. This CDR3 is CASSLSQAMNTEAFF. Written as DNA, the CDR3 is TGTGCCAGCAGTCTCTCTCAGGCCATGAACACTGAAGCTTTCTTT.

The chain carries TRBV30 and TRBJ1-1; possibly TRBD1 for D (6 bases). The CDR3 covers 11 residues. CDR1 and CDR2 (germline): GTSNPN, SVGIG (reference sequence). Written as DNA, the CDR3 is TGTGGGTCGGGACAGAACACTGAAGCTTTCTTT. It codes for CGSGQNTEAFF.

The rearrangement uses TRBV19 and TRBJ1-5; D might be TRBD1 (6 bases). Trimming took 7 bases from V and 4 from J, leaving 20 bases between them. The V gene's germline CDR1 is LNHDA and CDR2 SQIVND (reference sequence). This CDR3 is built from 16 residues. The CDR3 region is CASKSVPRGTNQPQHF. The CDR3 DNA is TGTGCCAGTAAATCGGTTCCGAGGGGGACAAATCAGCCCCAGCATTTT.

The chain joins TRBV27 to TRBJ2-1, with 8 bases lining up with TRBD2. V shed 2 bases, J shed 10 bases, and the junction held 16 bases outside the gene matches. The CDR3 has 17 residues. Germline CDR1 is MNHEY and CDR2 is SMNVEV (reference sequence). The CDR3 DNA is TGTGCCAGCAGTTTAGCCCAAGGGACTAGTTACAGTAGGGAGCAGTTCTTC. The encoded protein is CASSLAQGTSYSREQFF.

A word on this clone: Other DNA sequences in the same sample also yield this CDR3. The CDR3 DNA follows: TGTGCCAGCAGTTTATCGGGTAGCTATGGCTACACCTTC. As protein: CASSLSGSYGYTF. This sequence joins TRBV28 and TRBJ1-2; no clear D. Trimming took off 1 base at V and 4 bases at J, with 7 bases between the two ends. CDR1 MDHEN and CDR2 SYDVKM come from the germline V gene. CDR3 size: 13 residues.

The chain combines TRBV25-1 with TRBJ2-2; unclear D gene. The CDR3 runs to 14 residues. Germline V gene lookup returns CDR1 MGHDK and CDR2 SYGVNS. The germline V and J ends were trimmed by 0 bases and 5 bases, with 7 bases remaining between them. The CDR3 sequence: CASSEYRETGELFF. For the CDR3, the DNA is TGTGCCAGCAGTGAATACCGAGAAACCGGGGAGCTGTTTTTT.

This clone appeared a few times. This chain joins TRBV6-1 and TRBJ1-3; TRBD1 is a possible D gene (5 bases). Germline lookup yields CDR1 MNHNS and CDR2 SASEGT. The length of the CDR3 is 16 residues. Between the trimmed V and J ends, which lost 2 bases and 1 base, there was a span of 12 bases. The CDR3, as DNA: TGTGCCAGCAGTGAATCCGCCAGGGTATCTGGAAACACCATATATTTT. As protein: CASSESARVSGNTIYF.

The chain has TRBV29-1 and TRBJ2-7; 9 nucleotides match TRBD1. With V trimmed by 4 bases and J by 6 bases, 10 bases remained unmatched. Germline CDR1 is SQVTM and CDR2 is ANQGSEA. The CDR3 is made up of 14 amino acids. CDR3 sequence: CSVAGDRVGGEQYF. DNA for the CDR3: TGCAGCGTTGCCGGGGACAGGGTCGGAGGCGAGCAGTACTTC.

The CDR3 sequence: CASSRRDSPNTEAFF. For the CDR3, the DNA is TGTGCCAGCAGCCGCCGGGACAGCCCGAACACTGAAGCTTTCTTT. The V and J genes are TRBV7-2 and TRBJ1-1; 7 bases fit TRBD1. The CDR3 length is 15 residues. Unmatched junction bases numbered 7, after V lost 5 bases and J lost 1 base. From germline, CDR1 is SGHTA and CDR2 FQGNSA.

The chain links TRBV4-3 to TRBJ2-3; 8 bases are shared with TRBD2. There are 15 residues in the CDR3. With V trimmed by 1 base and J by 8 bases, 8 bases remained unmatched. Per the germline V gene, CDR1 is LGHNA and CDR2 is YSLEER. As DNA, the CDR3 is TGCGCCAGCAGCCAAGTTGCGAGCGGGGGAAGTACGCAGTATTTT. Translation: CASSQVASGGSTQYF.